The rows below give T cell receptor beta chains drawn from one sample of a study of early T cells in non-severe SARS-CoV-2 infection. One entry per CDR3 protein results from TCRdb running MiXCR on the 5' RACE reads. The sample holds 65,000 to 80,000 distinct CDR3 sequences, 13% seen once. Sequencing was carried out using whole blood. The receptor set was obtained from an adult who was a healthcare worker with PCR-confirmed SARS-CoV-2 infection or an uninfected control (not recorded which). The conserved cysteine and the conserved F or W are not part of the CDR3 here.

cdr3_aa	v_call	j_call
ASTIPPGQGYSSSYNEQF	TRBV2	TRBJ2-1
ASSPRVLAGELF	TRBV9	TRBJ2-2
ASSLAGRGTGELF	TRBV3-1	TRBJ2-2
ASSPGELAGLDTQY	TRBV3-1	TRBJ2-3
ASSQGTGTSGKYNEQF	TRBV14	TRBJ2-1
ASSYQQGAAYNEQF	TRBV13	TRBJ2-1
ASSLVMQGPPSRALH	TRBV7-9	TRBJ1-6
ASSGSRRGTSTDTQY	TRBV6-5	TRBJ2-3
ASSTASSPNEQF	TRBV19	TRBJ2-1
ASSPRPEGELF	TRBV9	TRBJ2-2
SAFHQGSNQPQH	TRBV20-1	TRBJ1-5
ASSFLTGYNSPLH	TRBV6-5	TRBJ1-6
ASSLSPQEGYT	TRBV5-1	TRBJ1-2
ASSQMTGDRTEAF	TRBV4-1	TRBJ1-1
ATSRSPRDRSYEQY	TRBV15	TRBJ2-7
ASSRMWDISGNTIY	TRBV3-1	TRBJ1-3
ASSVATTNTEAF	TRBV9	TRBJ1-1
ASSESFSGRDEQY	TRBV2	TRBJ2-7
ASSPIGGRYT	TRBV4-1	TRBJ1-2
AIRGTENTEAF	TRBV10-3	TRBJ1-1
ASSAGLNYGYT	TRBV10-1	TRBJ1-2
ASEGETGELF	TRBV7-7	TRBJ2-2
ASGIGGASAYNEQF	TRBV12-5	TRBJ2-1
ASSWDRGSYNEQF	TRBV10-1	TRBJ2-1
ASSPGQANTEAF	TRBV5-1	TRBJ1-1
ASSKVRWQLPATCGQY	TRBV21-1	TRBJ2-7
ASGGGETDTQY	TRBV2	TRBJ2-3
ASSQEGADTQY	TRBV3-1	TRBJ2-3
ASTGGGDGANVLT	TRBV7-6	TRBJ2-6
ASSRYPEGRGPTGELF	TRBV3-1	TRBJ2-2
ASAPTGGTEAF	TRBV21-1	TRBJ1-1
ASSFSLVSYEQY	TRBV7-2	TRBJ2-7
ASSAGYEQY	TRBV2	TRBJ2-7
ASSFPNTEAF	TRBV11-2	TRBJ1-1
ASSYSSREQF	TRBV6-2/TRBV6-3	TRBJ2-1
ASSYSRENTEAF	TRBV6-6	TRBJ1-1
ASSLSADANQPQH	TRBV27	TRBJ1-5
ASSINSGLYNEQF	TRBV6-6	TRBJ2-1